This T cell receptor (beta chain) is drawn from a study of T-cell reconstitution after alpha-beta-depleted transplantation in children. Germline CDR1 and CDR2: SEHNR and FQNEAQ (reference sequence). Trimming left V 5 bases short and J 4 bases short, with 14 bases between. The CDR3 length is 15 residues. Unique molecular identifiers were incorporated during preparation of the TCRbeta library. TCRdb itself ran the PCR reads through MiXCR, one entry per CDR3 protein. This repertoire shows about 640,000 distinct CDR3 sequences, 16% found once; its top ten account for 0.9% to 1.2%. The chain uses TRBV7-9 and TRBJ2-2; the D is unclear. The sample in question was PBMCs from the stem cell graft donor, obtained from the stem cell graft. The receptor's source is a human donor who donated a stem cell graft to a child with acute myeloid leukemia. CDR3 loop: CASSLSSASTGELFF. CDR3 nucleotide sequence: TGTGCCAGCAGCCTCAGTTCAGCGAGCACCGGGGAGCTGTTTTTT.